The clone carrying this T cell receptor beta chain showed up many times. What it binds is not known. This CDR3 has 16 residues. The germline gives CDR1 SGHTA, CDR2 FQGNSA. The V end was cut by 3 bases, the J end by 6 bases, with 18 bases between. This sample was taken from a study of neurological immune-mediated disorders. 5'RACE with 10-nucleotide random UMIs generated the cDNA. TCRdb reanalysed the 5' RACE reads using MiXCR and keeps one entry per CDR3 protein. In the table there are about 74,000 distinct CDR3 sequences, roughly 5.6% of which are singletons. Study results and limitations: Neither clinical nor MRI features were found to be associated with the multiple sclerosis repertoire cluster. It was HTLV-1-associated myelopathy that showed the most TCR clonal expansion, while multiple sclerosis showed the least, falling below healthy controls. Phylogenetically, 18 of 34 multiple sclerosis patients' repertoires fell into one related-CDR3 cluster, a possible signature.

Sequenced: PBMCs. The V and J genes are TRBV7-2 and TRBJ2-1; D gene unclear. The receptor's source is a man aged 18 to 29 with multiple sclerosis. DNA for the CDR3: TGTGCCAGCAGCTTGCCCCCCTGGGCCCGCGGCAATGAGCAGTTCTTC. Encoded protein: CASSLPPWARGNEQFF.